The entry below describes one T cell receptor (beta chain). The target of this receptor is not known. Library method: 5' RACE. The input for every TCR library was 3500 ng of total RNA. cDNA was synthesized with SMARTScribe reverse transcriptase in eight separate reactions per sample. During cDNA synthesis, template switching introduced unique molecular identifiers that contained a 6-nucleotide sample barcode. Amplification of TCRalpha and TCRbeta cDNA involved two nested PCRs of around 16 and 10 cycles, and each PCR was followed by bead purification. Before amplification, the cDNA was both treated with uracil DNA-glycosylase and purified with the QIAquick PCR purification kit. The second PCR added Illumina TruSeq-compatible adapters along with sample-specific barcodes. TapeStation and Qubit were used to check library quality and concentration, and approximately 5 ng of each library went into the pool. Sequencing of the pooled libraries was done on an Illumina HiSeq2500 single-index Rapid Run using custom sequencing primers and 2 x 100 bp reads. The authors' pipeline ran thus. UMI-based consensus assembly with MiGEC version 1.2.6 was used to correct PCR and sequencing errors. MiXCR version 2.1.1 was used for V(D)J alignment, clonotype assembly and CDR3 extraction. To normalise gene usage, clonotype sharing and MAIT/NKT TCR abundance, the analysis used the top 1000, 10 000 and 20 000 clonotypes per sample. Diversity was computed as the inverse Simpson index with the vegan R package after downsampling to 27 000 UMIs. Paired Mann-Whitney U tests were applied to discordant twin pairs, and Benjamini-Hochberg correction was used for multiple testing. Once TCRdb had reprocessed the reads, it stored one entry per CDR3 protein sequence and supplied no DNA. These V and J calls originate from TCRdb's pipeline instead of the authors' own analysis. In this sample's table one finds about 160,000 distinct CDR3 sequences. The ten biggest clones cover approximately 2.8% of the sample.

This sample was taken from a study of monozygotic twins with inflammatory bowel disease (dated by TCRdb to between 2019 and 2020). Study-level background: The complete study included around 30 monozygotic twin pairs: 19 IBD-discordant Danish pairs and nine German pairs, of which four were IBD-concordant and five were IBD-discordant. The search for disease-associated traits relied mainly on comparing IBD patients with their genetically identical healthy co-twins within discordant pairs. Each individual had, on average, about 151 000 unique TCRalpha sequences and 181 000 unique TCRbeta sequences available for analysis. What the study reported, not specific to this receptor: A decrease in TCRbeta repertoire diversity, as measured by inverse Simpson index, was observed in IBD patients compared with their healthy co-twins. The results gave no support for a single strong signal or clonotype linked to IBD. IBD patients shared fewer clonotypes with other individuals than healthy twins did, most markedly in patients showing signs of disease activity. The analysis was unable to tell different T cell subtypes apart. No difference in repertoire similarity was observed between concordant and discordant twins, possibly owing to limited statistical power. Background noise and inter-individual variability may have been introduced into the repertoires by the differing immunosuppressive treatments among patients.

From each donor, a roughly 2.4 ml peripheral blood sample was collected into PAXgene tubes and kept at -80 degrees C. Total RNA was isolated from whole blood with the PAXgene blood miRNA kit on an automated QIAcube, without T cell sorting. Peripheral blood from monozygotic twin pairs who were concordant or discordant for inflammatory bowel disease underwent deep TCRalpha and TCRbeta repertoire profiling using unique molecular barcoding. For every twin pair, smoking habits were documented, and each individual was categorised as a current, former or never smoker. The CDR3, from cysteine to phenylalanine, totals 12 residues. Nucleotide data are not available. According to the germline V gene (reference sequence), CDR1 reads SGHNT and CDR2 reads YYREEE.

The chain employs TRBV5-4 and TRBJ2-5; TCRdb calls TRBD1, which cannot be checked without DNA. Sequenced sample: blood. The receptor's source is a human donor with ulcerative colitis or Crohn's disease, or a healthy co-twin of an affected twin (not recorded which). CDR3 reads: CASSPILGTQYF.